This T cell receptor beta chain was sequenced for a study of blood T cell repertoires in COVID-19. Across the study: Both acute and convalescent COVID-19 samples were obtained from the United States, Italy and Spain. Sample material is recorded as cDNA or gDNA derived from T cells, B-cell-depleted T cells, or PBMCs.

Participants, roughly 18 to 90 years old, spanned about 26 US areas. The CDR3 is 18 amino acids. Germline CDR1 and CDR2: SGHRS and YFSETQ. V was clipped by 2 bases and J by 5 bases, with 25 bases between them. In the original analysis: Amplified reference gene primers provided the basis for estimating nucleated cell counts. Clones were read by immunoSEQ multiplex PCR, and TCRdb kept only the in-frame ones, dropping some. That table supplies the V and J calls and clone size; D and trimming were determined from the DNA. The profile shows roughly 160,000 clones, more than 65% of them singletons. Sequences were obtained from PBMCs or T cells enriched from blood (not recorded which). The V gene is TRBV5-1, the J gene TRBJ2-5; a weak D match, TRBD1 (6 bases). The TCR originated in a man between 60 and 75 years old who had recovered from COVID-19. CDR3 region: CASSFTFSQGRLRETQYF. The CDR3 DNA follows: TGCGCCAGCAGCTTTACCTTCAGCCAGGGGAGACTGCGGGAGACCCAGTACTTC.